The 27 T cell receptor beta chains below come from one sample, sequenced in a study of control samples from healthy donors and cancer patients. TCRdb's table, derived via immunoSEQ multiplex PCR, lists solely in-frame clones and lacks some. Here the sample spans 350,000 to 450,000 clones, 80% to 95% being singletons. Sequencing was done on a sample of PBMCs. The receptors were gathered from a man aged 40-50 years with head and neck cancer.

The sample holds one count of this clone. The chain has TRBV2 and TRBJ1-6; 7 positions match TRBD1. Germline loops: CDR1 SNHLY, CDR2 FYNNEI. Trimming removed 6 bases from V and 5 bases from J; junction bases left unmatched: 7. The CDR3 runs 15 residues. For the CDR3, the DNA is TGTGCCAGCAGCGCCTCCGGGACAGATAATTCACCCCTCCACTTT. Translating gives CASSASGTDNSPLHF.

The chain carries TRBV5-1 and TRBJ2-4; D gene unclear. There are 14 residues in the CDR3. The V gene's germline CDR1 is SGHRS and CDR2 YFSETQ. V was trimmed by 4 bases and J by 1 base, leaving 9 bases between them. CDR3 sequence: CASSGGGAKNIQYF. Here the CDR3 DNA reads TGCGCCAGCAGCGGTGGTGGGGCCAAAAACATTCAGTACTTC. The complete variable domain, with remaining parts taken from reference TRBV5-1 and TRBJ2-4, reads KAGVTQTPRYLIKTRGQQVTLSCSPISGHRSVSWYQQTPGQGLQFLFEYFSETQRNKGNFPGRFSGRQFSNSRSEMNVSTLELGDSALYLCASSGGGAKNIQYFGAGTRLSVL.

The V and J genes are TRBV7-2 and TRBJ1-4, with a tentative D call TRBD1 (6 bases). This CDR3 has 14 residues. Trimming took 4 bases from V and 4 from J, leaving 10 bases between them. Per germline, CDR1 SGHTA and CDR2 FQGNSA. CDR3 in amino acids: CASSSGQFNEKLFF. CDR3 DNA: TGTGCCAGCAGCTCCGGACAGTTTAATGAAAAACTGTTTTTT.

This chain connects TRBV27 to TRBJ2-1; 9 bases match TRBD2. The trim removed 3 bases at V and 8 bases at J, leaving 8 bases unmatched. Germline loops: CDR1 MNHEY, CDR2 SMNVEV (reference sequence). There are 15 residues in the CDR3. The DNA of the CDR3 is TGTGCCAGCAGTTTCTATAGCGGGAGAATCTATGAGCAGTTCTTC. Translated: CASSFYSGRIYEQFF.

The chain links TRBV28 to TRBJ1-2, with 7 bases lining up with TRBD1. The CDR3 loop spans 15 amino acids. After removal of 10 bases from V and 4 bases from J, the junction contained 15 bases not matched to a gene. Germline V gene sequence: CDR1 MDHEN, CDR2 SYDVKM. CDR3 coding DNA: TGTGCCACCACAGCCTCTAAGGGACAGATCTATGGCTACACCTTC. The encoded protein is CATTASKGQIYGYTF.

The rearrangement links TRBV27 to TRBJ1-4; no clear D gene. Germline CDR1 and CDR2: MNHEY and SMNVEV (reference sequence). There are 15 residues in the CDR3. Trimming cost V 2 bases and J 7 bases, with 14 bases left between them. The CDR3 protein is CASSLGFGLVEKLFF. The CDR3 DNA reads as TGTGCCAGCAGTTTAGGGTTCGGATTAGTTGAAAAACTGTTTTTT.

V usage is TRBV19 and J usage is TRBJ2-1; no firm D call. V was cut by 3 bases and J by 12 bases, with 15 bases left in between. CDR3 length: 13 residues. CDR1 LNHDA and CDR2 SQIVND come from the germline V gene (reference sequence). The CDR3 DNA reads TGTGCCAGTAGTATGCTCCGGACCAAGGGGCAGTTCTTC. Residues: CASSMLRTKGQFF.

The chain has TRBV9 and TRBJ2-5; TRBD1 matches 9 bases. The germline V gene has CDR1 SGDLS and CDR2 YYNGEE. V trimming: 3 bases; J trimming: 4 bases; junction bases outside the gene matches: 4. The CDR3 loop spans 14 amino acids. The CDR3 DNA follows: TGTGCCAGCAGCGGGACAGGGGAGGGAGAGACCCAGTACTTC. Its protein product is CASSGTGEGETQYF.

This chain connects TRBV9 to TRBJ1-3; 7 bases line up with TRBD1. This CDR3 region has 18 residues. The V gene end was trimmed by 3 bases and the J gene end by 0 bases; junction bases not matched to a gene: 12. Germline values: CDR1 SGDLS, CDR2 YYNGEE. This CDR3 reads CASSDWTGPNFSGNTIYF. The CDR3 DNA is TGTGCCAGCAGCGATTGGACAGGACCAAACTTCTCTGGAAACACCATATATTTT.

The chain has TRBV7-3 and TRBJ2-1, with D unresolved. The CDR3 sequence is 11 residues long. V was clipped by 5 bases and J by 10 bases, with 9 bases between them. Looked up from germline, CDR1 is SGHTA and CDR2 is FQGTGA. The CDR3 spells CASSPGWEQFF. The CDR3 nucleotides read TGTGCCAGCAGCCCCGGGTGGGAGCAGTTCTTC.

V usage is TRBV2 and J usage is TRBJ2-7; possibly TRBD2 for D (6 bases). CDR1 is SNHLY, CDR2 FYNNEI, per germline. The CDR3 totals 13 residues. The V end lost 4 bases, the J end lost 3 bases, and 10 bases lay between the germline ends. The CDR3, as DNA: TGTGCCAGCAGTGGTGGGGGGATCTACGAGCAGTACTTC. Translated: CASSGGGIYEQYF.

The rearrangement links TRBV28 to TRBJ2-1; D is undetermined. The CDR3 length is 14 residues. Germline V gene sequence: CDR1 MDHEN, CDR2 SYDVKM. V lost 7 bases to trimming and J lost 4 bases, with 14 bases between them. CDR3 DNA sequence: TGTGCCAGCACTATCCCTTTGGGTTACAATGAGCAGTTCTTC. It yields the protein CASTIPLGYNEQFF.

This chain connects TRBV20-1 to TRBJ2-1; perhaps TRBD1 as D (5 bases). Deletions cut 5 bases from V and 5 bases from J, with 7 bases between. CDR1 is DFQATT, CDR2 SNEGSKA, per germline (reference sequence). The CDR3 covers 11 residues. The CDR3 DNA is TGCAGTGCTCAGGACAACAATGAGCAGTTCTTC. Its translation: CSAQDNNEQFF.

The rearrangement joins TRBV11-2 to TRBJ2-4; tentatively, D is TRBD1 (6 bases). Germline V gene data show CDR1 as SGHAT and CDR2 as FQNNGV. The length of the CDR3 is 12 residues. Trimming took 5 bases from V and 14 from J, leaving 16 bases between them. In DNA form, the CDR3 reads TGTGCCAGCAGCCCCTCACAGGGAAAGAAGTACTTC. As protein: CASSPSQGKKYF.

V is TRBV30 and J is TRBJ1-2, with unresolved D. V lost 0 bases and J 5 bases, leaving 7 bases between the germline ends. The CDR3 totals 12 residues. Germline CDR1 is GTSNPN and CDR2 is SVGIG (reference sequence). Here the CDR3 reads CAWSVADYGYTF. The CDR3 DNA sequence: TGTGCCTGGAGTGTGGCAGATTATGGCTACACCTTC. Filled out from reference TRBV30 and TRBJ1-2, the complete variable domain reads SQTIHQWPATLVQPVGSPLSLECTVEGTSNPNLYWYRQAAGRGLQLLFYSVGIGQISSEVPQNLSASRPQDRQFILSSKKLLLSDSGFYLCAWSVADYGYTFGSGTRLTVV.

The V and J genes are TRBV5-5 and TRBJ2-5; 8 bases match TRBD2. Germline CDR1 reads SGHKS; CDR2 reads YYEKEE (reference sequence). The CDR3 totals 14 residues. J lost 4 bases, V lost 1 base, and 3 bases had no gene match. The CDR3 loop is CASSLWLAGETQYF. CDR3 DNA: TGTGCCAGCAGCTTGTGGCTAGCGGGAGAGACCCAGTACTTC.

The chain joins TRBV6-4 to TRBJ2-1, with D tentatively TRBD2 (6 bases). Looked up from germline, CDR1 is MRHNA and CDR2 is SNTAGT. The CDR3 runs 13 residues. Trimming shortened V by 4 bases and J by 8 bases, and 12 bases separated the two germline ends. The CDR3 DNA sequence: TGTGCCAGCAGTGTCGGGACTCCTCATGAGCAGTTCTTC. Translating it yields CASSVGTPHEQFF.

CDR3 DNA: TGTGCCAGCACCGCGGCCGGGGAAAACATTCAGTACTTC. It translates to CASTAAGENIQYF. This chain joins TRBV28 and TRBJ2-4, with D perhaps matching TRBD2 (5 bases). Germline CDR1 reads MDHEN; CDR2 reads SYDVKM. The V and J ends lost 7 bases and 5 bases respectively, with 12 bases between them. The length of the CDR3 is 13 residues.

The rearrangement joins TRBV7-9 to TRBJ2-3; TRBD1 might be the D (6 bases). The CDR3 spans 14 residues. V was shortened by 5 bases and J by 11 bases, with 20 bases between the two germline ends. Germline lookup yields CDR1 SEHNR and CDR2 FQNEAQ (reference sequence). CDR3 sequence (DNA): TGTGCCAGCAGCGCGACCAGGGGTCTGGGGGTGCAGTATTTT. Translated: CASSATRGLGVQYF.

The V call is TRBV11-1, the J call TRBJ2-7, with 7 bases lining up with TRBD1. Germline V gives CDR1 SGHAT, CDR2 FQDESV (reference sequence). The CDR3 covers 15 residues. The V and J ends lost 2 bases and 7 bases, in that order; junction bases with no gene match: 11. The CDR3 is CASSLSARGLGEQYF. The CDR3 region has the DNA TGTGCCAGCAGCTTAAGCGCCAGGGGGTTAGGGGAGCAGTACTTC.

The chain is built from TRBV5-6 and TRBJ2-3; 8 nucleotides match TRBD2. The CDR3 totals 15 residues. Trimming took 0 bases from V and 3 from J; bases not matched to a gene: 3. Germline V CDR1 and CDR2: SGHDT, YYEEEE. CDR3: CASSLVASGTDTQYF. CDR3 nucleotides: TGTGCCAGCAGCTTGGTGGCTAGCGGGACAGATACGCAGTATTTT.

The V and J genes are TRBV5-1 and TRBJ1-4; D gene uncertain. The germline V gene has CDR1 SGHRS and CDR2 YFSETQ. V shed 0 bases and J shed 4 bases, with 13 bases lying between them. The CDR3 is made up of 16 amino acids. The CDR3 loop is CASSLGELGVNEKLFF. For the CDR3, the DNA is TGCGCCAGCAGCTTGGGGGAGTTAGGCGTTAATGAAAAACTGTTTTTT. The full variable domain, in which reference TRBV5-1 and TRBJ1-4 provide the parts outside the CDR3, is KAGVTQTPRYLIKTRGQQVTLSCSPISGHRSVSWYQQTPGQGLQFLFEYFSETQRNKGNFPGRFSGRQFSNSRSEMNVSTLELGDSALYLCASSLGELGVNEKLFFGSGTQLSVL.

V is TRBV9 and J is TRBJ2-1, with 9 bases lining up with TRBD2. Germline CDR1 and CDR2: SGDLS and YYNGEE. This CDR3 has 21 residues. Trimming at V came to 3 bases and at J to 0 bases, leaving 19 bases not matched to a gene. CDR3 nucleotide sequence: TGTGCCAGCAGCGGCCCCCGGGGGGCTTTGAGCGGGGGGAGCTCCTACAATGAGCAGTTCTTC. The encoded protein is CASSGPRGALSGGSSYNEQFF.

The CDR3 protein is CASSERGASSSYNSPLHF. The CDR3 bases are TGTGCCAGCAGTGAAAGGGGGGCTTCCAGCTCCTATAATTCACCCCTCCACTTT. The chain combines TRBV6-1 with TRBJ1-6; TRBD1 is a possible D gene (6 bases). CDR3 length equals 18 residues. Germline CDR1 MNHNS, CDR2 SASEGT. Trimming stripped 2 bases from V and 0 bases from J, with 14 bases between.

The count of this clone is one. This chain uses TRBV23-1 with TRBJ1-4, with TRBD1 matching 9 bases. TRBV23-1 is annotated as an ORF whose role is uncertain. CDR3 length: 16 amino acids. V was pared by 0 bases and J by 6 bases, with 5 bases of the junction left unmatched. CDR3 sequence reads: CASSQSGQGLDEKLFF. The CDR3 DNA sequence: TGCGCCAGCAGTCAATCGGGACAGGGCCTTGATGAAAAACTGTTTTTT.

The rearrangement joins TRBV11-2 to TRBJ2-1; D gene unclear. Trimming took off 0 bases at V and 3 bases at J, with 6 bases between the two ends. Germline loops: CDR1 SGHAT, CDR2 FQNNGV. The CDR3 has 14 residues. The CDR3 DNA reads as TGTGCCAGCAGCTTAGAGCTAGTCTACAATGAGCAGTTCTTC. Translation: CASSLELVYNEQFF.

Only a few counts were recorded for this clone. As DNA, the CDR3 is TGCGCCAGCAGCCCCATAGCGGGGAGCTCCTACAATGAGCAGTTCTTC. Translation: CASSPIAGSSYNEQFF. The rearrangement joins TRBV5-1 to TRBJ2-1; TRBD2 matches at 8 bases. The CDR3 length is 16 residues. J gave up 0 bases and V 4 bases, and 6 bases lay outside the gene matches. The germline V gene encodes CDR1 SGHRS and CDR2 YFSETQ. The variable domain in full, completed from reference TRBV5-1 and TRBJ2-1, reads KAGVTQTPRYLIKTRGQQVTLSCSPISGHRSVSWYQQTPGQGLQFLFEYFSETQRNKGNFPGRFSGRQFSNSRSEMNVSTLELGDSALYLCASSPIAGSSYNEQFFGPGTRLTVL.